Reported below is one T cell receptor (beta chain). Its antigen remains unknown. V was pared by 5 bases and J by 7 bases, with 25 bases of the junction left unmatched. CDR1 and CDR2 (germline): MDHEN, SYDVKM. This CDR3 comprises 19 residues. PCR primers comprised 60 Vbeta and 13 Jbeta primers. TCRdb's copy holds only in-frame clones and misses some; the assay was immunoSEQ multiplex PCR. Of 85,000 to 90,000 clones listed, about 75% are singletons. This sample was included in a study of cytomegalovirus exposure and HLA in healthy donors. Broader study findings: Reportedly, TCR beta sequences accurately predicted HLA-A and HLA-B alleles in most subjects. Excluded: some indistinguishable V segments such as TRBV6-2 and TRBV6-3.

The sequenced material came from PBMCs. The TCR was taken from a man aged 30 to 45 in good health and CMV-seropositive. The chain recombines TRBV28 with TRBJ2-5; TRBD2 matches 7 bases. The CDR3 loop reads CASSPPNRAGRTLGGTQYF. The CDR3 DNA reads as TGTGCCAGCAGTCCCCCGAACCGAGCGGGGCGCACCTTGGGGGGGACCCAGTACTTC.